These 11 T cell receptor beta chains were sequenced from one sample in a study of blood T cell repertoires in COVID-19. Using immunoSEQ multiplex PCR, the repertoire was profiled, and TCRdb retains in-frame clones only, with some absent. This table holds about 330,000 clones, around 87% found once. The sample consisted of PBMCs or T cells enriched from blood (not recorded which). These receptors were collected from a woman aged 25 to 39 who had recovered from COVID-19.

The chain links TRBV6-5 to TRBJ1-2; a weak D match, TRBD1 (6 bases). Trimming removed 7 bases from V and 8 bases from J, with 23 bases in between. This CDR3 comprises 15 residues. Germline V gives CDR1 MNHEY, CDR2 SVGAGI. CDR3 sequence reads: CASTLQGRGDKGYTF. CDR3 in DNA: TGTGCCAGCACTCTCCAGGGGCGTGGGGATAAAGGCTACACCTTC.

The V gene is TRBV28, the J gene TRBJ1-3; D might be TRBD1 (5 bases). The CDR3 is 15 amino acids. V lost 8 bases and J 3 bases, leaving 17 bases between the germline ends. Germline V gene sequence: CDR1 MDHEN, CDR2 SYDVKM. CDR3 bases: TGTGCCAGCTATACCCTGCGGGGCTTTGGAAACACCATATATTTT. Protein product: CASYTLRGFGNTIYF. Filled out from reference TRBV28 and TRBJ1-3, the complete variable domain reads DVKVTQSSRYLVKRTGEKVFLECVQDMDHENMFWYRQDPGLGLRLIYFSYDVKMKEKGDIPEGYSVSREKKERFSLILESASTNQTSMYLCASYTLRGFGNTIYFGEGSWLTVV.

The chain links TRBV19 to TRBJ1-5, with D perhaps matching TRBD1 (5 bases). The CDR3 length is 14 residues. Trimming left V 7 bases short and J 3 bases short, with 13 bases between. CDR1 and CDR2 (germline): LNHDA, SQIVND (reference sequence). As DNA, the CDR3 is TGTGCCAGTACCCCGGGAGGGACCAATCAGCCCCAGCATTTT. This encodes CASTPGGTNQPQHF.

The V gene is TRBV5-1, the J gene TRBJ1-2; D unclear. Germline loops: CDR1 SGHRS, CDR2 YFSETQ. Trimming took off 0 bases at V and 0 bases at J, with 9 bases between the two ends. CDR3 length equals 15 residues. The CDR3, as DNA: TGCGCCAGCAGCTTGGCCCCGGAGGCTAACTATGGCTACACCTTC. Protein: CASSLAPEANYGYTF.

The chain recombines TRBV18 with TRBJ2-4; the match to TRBD1 covers 10 bases. Germline V lookup: CDR1 KGHSH, CDR2 LQKENI. V trimming: 1 base; J trimming: 8 bases; junction bases outside the gene matches: 5. CDR3 length: 15 amino acids. The CDR3, as DNA: TGTGCCAGCTCACCACGACAGGGGGCAAGGGACATTCAGTACTTC. This sequence encodes CASSPRQGARDIQYF.

V is TRBV7-9 and J is TRBJ2-7, with 7 bases aligning to TRBD1. The V gene end was trimmed by 0 bases and the J gene end by 5 bases; junction bases not matched to a gene: 7. Looked up from germline, CDR1 is SEHNR and CDR2 is FQNEAQ (reference sequence). The CDR3 loop spans 15 amino acids. CDR3 residues: CASSLARDSLHEQYF. The CDR3 DNA reads as TGTGCCAGCAGCTTAGCCCGGGACAGTCTCCACGAGCAGTACTTC.

The chain carries TRBV29-1 and TRBJ1-1; no definite D call. CDR3 length: 13 residues. Germline CDR1 and CDR2: SQVTM and ANQGSEA. Between the trimmed V and J ends, which lost 4 bases and 0 bases, there was a span of 9 bases. CDR3 DNA: TGCAGCGTTGTTGGGCCATTGAACACTGAAGCTTTCTTT. Its protein is CSVVGPLNTEAFF. Complete variable domain (other parts from reference TRBV29-1 and TRBJ1-1): SAVISQKPSRDICQRGTSLTIQCQVDSQVTMMFWYRQQPGQSLTLIATANQGSEATYESGFVIDKFPISRPNLTFSTLTVSNMSPEDSSIYLCSVVGPLNTEAFFGQGTRLTVV.

V is TRBV7-6 and J is TRBJ2-2; D gene unclear. Trimming removed 1 base from V and 3 bases from J, with 9 bases in between. The germline V gene has CDR1 SGHVS and CDR2 FNYEAQ. The CDR3 sequence is 15 residues long. This CDR3 is CASSLVAADTGELFF. In DNA, the CDR3 is TGTGCCAGCAGCTTAGTGGCGGCAGACACCGGGGAGCTGTTTTTT.

The chain links TRBV3-1 (or the pseudogene TRBV3-2) to TRBJ1-2; D ambiguous. The CDR3 contains 17 residues. Germline CDR1 is LGHDT and CDR2 is YNNKEL (reference sequence). Trimming removed 0 bases from V and 3 bases from J, with 17 bases in between. The CDR3 region is CASSQDLVSGGYYGYTF. The CDR3 DNA follows: TGTGCCAGCAGCCAAGATCTTGTCTCCGGAGGGTACTATGGCTACACCTTC.

This chain connects TRBV20-1 to TRBJ2-7; D unclear. Germline-derived CDR1 and CDR2 are DFQATT and SNEGSKA (reference sequence). The length of the CDR3 is 11 residues. The CDR3 is CSCGPSYEQYF. The CDR3 bases are TGCTCGTGCGGCCCCTCCTACGAGCAGTACTTC.

The J gene is TRBJ2-7, the V gene TRBV25-1, with D perhaps TRBD1 (6 bases). CDR3 size: 14 residues. Trimming removed 7 bases at V and 4 bases at J, with 17 bases between. The V gene's germline CDR1 is MGHDK and CDR2 SYGVNS. In DNA form, the CDR3 reads TGTGCCAGCACCCCGACAGGTTTAGGGTACGAGCAGTACTTC. This gives the protein CASTPTGLGYEQYF.